This TCR beta chain derives from a study of blood T cell repertoires in COVID-19. Background on the study: COVID-19 samples, acute and convalescent, were from the United States, Italy and Spain. T cells, B-cell-depleted T cells, or PBMCs provided the cDNA or gDNA that served as material.

Original handling: For nucleated cells, counts were estimated from reference gene primer amplification. Generated by immunoSEQ multiplex PCR, the TCRdb table keeps only in-frame clones and is missing some. V, J and clone size were drawn from that table, and D and trimming were deduced from the DNA. The repertoire consists of about 150,000 clones, with 80% to 90% occurring once and the leading ten covering about 2.4%. This CDR3 contains 11 residues. Germline CDR1 is GTSNPN and CDR2 is SVGIG (reference sequence). The TCR sequence derives from a woman in her seventies with acute or convalescent COVID-19. The sample was peripheral blood. The chain uses TRBV30 and TRBJ2-1; D perhaps matches TRBD2 (5 bases). CDR3 in DNA: TGTGAGACGGGGTGGGACAATGAGCAGTTCTTC. It codes for CETGWDNEQFF.